This T cell receptor (beta chain) was sequenced during a study of blood T cell repertoires in COVID-19. Study in general: Material from acute and convalescent COVID-19 was sourced from the United States, Italy and Spain. PBMCs, B-cell-depleted T cells, or T cells provided the cDNA or gDNA that made up the material.

The CDR3 is 14 amino acids. CDR1 is SGHTA and CDR2 is FQGTGA in the germline V gene. Losses at the gene ends were 5 bases for V and 1 base for J; bases not matched to a gene: 4. As handled by the study authors: The authors estimated nucleated cell counts from reference gene primer amplification. Sequenced by immunoSEQ multiplex PCR; TCRdb stores in-frame clones only, minus some. Clone size and the V and J calls come from that table; the DNA yielded D and trimming. The table lists about 440,000 clones, about 89% of them singletons, with around 4.4% in the top ten. This TCR came from a woman in her thirties with acute or convalescent COVID-19. Input material: peripheral blood. The V and J genes are TRBV7-3 and TRBJ1-2; TRBD1 agrees at 7 bases. CDR3 bases: TGTGCCAGCAGCCAGGGACAGTATAACTATGGCTACACCTTC. Protein: CASSQGQYNYGYTF. Variable domain in full (rest from reference TRBV7-3 and TRBJ1-2): GAGVSQTPSNKVTEKGKYVELRCDPISGHTALYWYRQSLGQGPEFLIYFQGTGAADDSGLPNDRFFAVRPEGSVSTLKIQRTERGDSAVYLCASSQGQYNYGYTFGSGTRLTVV.